A few counts support the clone carrying this TCR beta chain. The data were obtained in a study of blood T cell repertoires in COVID-19. Study-level background: Researchers got acute and convalescent COVID-19 samples from the United States, Italy and Spain. T cells, B-cell-depleted T cells, or PBMCs supplied cDNA or gDNA.

CDR3 length: 15 amino acids. CDR1 and CDR2 from the germline V gene are SQVTM and ANQGSEA. Between the trimmed V and J ends, which lost 7 bases and 3 bases, there was a span of 20 bases. Authors' data handling: Amplification from reference gene primers served as the basis for estimated nucleated cell counts. Clones were sequenced by immunoSEQ multiplex PCR, and TCRdb holds only the in-frame ones, with some missing. The V and J calls and clone size were taken over from that table, and D and trimming were inferred from the DNA. Of approximately 180,000 clones listed, 85% to 90% are singletons. Assignment of participants to cohorts was predicated upon participant-reported clinical history.

The chain links TRBV29-1 to TRBJ2-3; possibly TRBD2 for D (6 bases). This clonotype originated in a woman aged 40 to 50 with acute COVID-19. The sample was PBMCs or T cells enriched from blood (not recorded which). CDR3: CSAAGGRGYTDTQYF. The CDR3 coding sequence is TGCAGCGCTGCCGGCGGCCGGGGGTATACAGATACGCAGTATTTT.